This is a list of T cell receptor beta chains from one sample in a study of vaccination effects on CD4 cells after COVID-19. Here immunoSEQ multiplex PCR was the method, and the copy in TCRdb shows in-frame clones only, minus some. Of tens of thousands of clones listed, about 67% are singletons. Antigens of these TCRs are unknown. The specimen was CD4+ T cells from PBMCs cultured with HCoV-229E spike peptides, collected after COVID-19 vaccination. The source of these receptors is a human donor who received a COVID-19 vaccine. Both conserved end residues are part of each CDR3. A D gene is named only where the DNA matches it firmly.

J: TRBJ2-3; V: TRBV5-1; D: -; CDR3: CASSQDFQGWGTDTQYF; DNA: TGCGCCAGCAGCCAGGACTTCCAGGGATGGGGCACAGATACGCAGTATTTT
J: TRBJ1-3; V: TRBV30; D: -; CDR3: CAWSVFQASGNTIYF; DNA: TGTGCCTGGAGTGTATTTCAGGCCTCTGGAAACACCATATATTTT
J: TRBJ1-2; V: TRBV6-5; D: -; CDR3: CASSYSGPGHYGYTF; DNA: TGTGCCAGCAGTTACTCAGGGCCGGGACACTATGGCTACACCTTC
J: TRBJ1-2; V: TRBV6-1; D: TRBD1; CDR3: CASSETGGYGYTF; DNA: TGTGCCAGCAGTGAAACAGGGGGCTATGGCTACACCTTC
J: TRBJ2-5; V: TRBV29-1; D: -; CDR3: CSVEDWQKNQETQYF; DNA: TGCAGCGTTGAAGATTGGCAGAAAAACCAAGAGACCCAGTACTTC
J: TRBJ2-3; V: TRBV7-3; D: TRBD2; CDR3: CASSKGLALDTQYF; DNA: TGTGCCAGCAGCAAGGGACTAGCGTTGGATACGCAGTATTTT
J: TRBJ1-5; V: TRBV28; D: -; CDR3: CASSPPGNSNQPQHF; DNA: TGTGCCAGCAGTCCTCCAGGGAATAGCAATCAGCCCCAGCATTTT
J: TRBJ2-4; V: TRBV18; D: -; CDR3: CASSLSRVDIQYF; DNA: TGTGCCAGCTCACTAAGCAGGGTGGACATTCAGTACTTC
J: TRBJ1-1; V: TRBV18; D: -; CDR3: CASSPSLSVREGTEAFF; DNA: TGTGCCAGCTCACCCTCCCTTTCAGTGCGGGAAGGCACTGAAGCTTTCTTT
J: TRBJ1-2; V: TRBV30; D: TRBD1; CDR3: CAWRKGSGQNYGYTF; DNA: TGTGCCTGGAGGAAAGGGTCGGGACAGAACTATGGCTACACCTTC
J: TRBJ1-1; V: TRBV18; D: TRBD1; CDR3: CASSPMTGMNTEAFF; DNA: TGTGCCAGCTCACCAATGACAGGGATGAACACTGAAGCTTTCTTT
J: TRBJ2-5; V: TRBV24-1; D: -; CDR3: CATSDVTGTGETQYF; DNA: TGTGCCACCAGTGATGTCACCGGGACGGGGGAGACCCAGTACTTC
J: TRBJ2-2; V: TRBV6-6; D: TRBD1; CDR3: CASSYGQGQGPGELFF; DNA: TGTGCCAGCAGTTACGGACAGGGACAGGGGCCCGGGGAGCTGTTTTTT
J: TRBJ2-5; V: TRBV6-1; D: TRBD1; CDR3: CASSDQGALETQYF; DNA: TGTGCCAGCAGTGATCAGGGGGCGCTTGAGACCCAGTACTTC
J: TRBJ2-3; V: TRBV5-1; D: -; CDR3: CASIRDTSTDTQYF; DNA: TGCGCCAGCATCAGGGACACTAGCACAGATACGCAGTATTTT
J: TRBJ2-3; V: TRBV4-2; D: -; CDR3: CASSPWTRVSDTQYF; DNA: TGTGCCAGCAGCCCTTGGACCCGAGTGTCAGATACGCAGTATTTT
J: TRBJ2-3; V: TRBV6-6; D: -; CDR3: CASSYSSSTDTQYF; DNA: TGTGCCAGCAGTTACTCCTCTAGCACAGATACGCAGTATTTT
J: TRBJ2-5; V: TRBV28; D: -; CDR3: CASSFRAGQETQYF; DNA: TGTGCCAGCAGTTTTAGGGCAGGGCAAGAGACCCAGTACTTC
J: TRBJ2-3; V: TRBV7-2; D: TRBD2; CDR3: CASSLEQLAGATQYF; DNA: TGTGCCAGCAGCTTAGAACAACTAGCGGGGGCTACGCAGTATTTT
J: TRBJ1-2; V: TRBV6-5; D: -; CDR3: CASSYQGDGYGYTF; DNA: TGTGCCAGCAGTTACCAAGGGGATGGCTATGGCTACACCTTC